The 20 T cell receptor beta chains in this list originate from one sample, sequenced in a study of T cells in Graves' hyperthyroidism and ophthalmopathy. The investigators amplified TCR beta CDR3 regions from RNA transcripts. Researchers ran a first-round RT-PCR on the TCR CDR3 using the HTBI primer set. TCRdb independently ran MiXCR on the multiplex PCR reads; one entry per CDR3 protein. Here the sample spans about 400,000 distinct CDR3 sequences, around 13% being singletons. Sequencing was performed on blood. The receptors were gathered from a woman in her twenties or thirties with Graves' ophthalmopathy.

In the case of this clonotype: A much larger clone differs from this one at a single base, so this may be a read error. The genes are TRBV6-2 or TRBV6-3 and TRBJ2-7; no clear D gene. The germline gives CDR1 MNHEY, CDR2 SVGEGT. The CDR3 contains 14 residues. The CDR3 here is CASSYSYATYEQHF. CDR3 sequence (DNA): TGTGCCAGCAGTTACTCGTACGCCACCTACGAGCAGCACTTC.

In this sample, this clonotype turned up many times. The rearrangement joins TRBV5-1 to TRBJ1-4; tentative D call: TRBD1 (6 bases). The CDR3 runs to 16 residues. Germline-derived CDR1 and CDR2 are SGHRS and YFSETQ. Trimming pared 4 bases from V and 0 bases from J, leaving 13 bases between. This CDR3 is CASSPRTVATNEKLFF. CDR3 in DNA: TGCGCCAGCAGCCCCAGGACAGTTGCAACTAATGAAAAACTGTTTTTT.

A few counts support this clonotype. The rearrangement uses TRBV20-1 and TRBJ1-4; perhaps TRBD1 as D (5 bases). Trimming removed 3 bases at V and 0 bases at J, with 23 bases between. Looked up from germline, CDR1 is DFQATT and CDR2 is SNEGSKA (reference sequence). The CDR3 consists of 19 residues. The CDR3 spells CSARGTGGISPATNEKLFF. CDR3 in DNA: TGCAGTGCTAGGGGCACAGGAGGTATTTCCCCTGCAACTAATGAAAAACTGTTTTTT.

This clonotype was recorded a few times. The rearrangement uses TRBV19 and TRBJ2-6; 7 bases map to TRBD1. Trimming removed 7 bases from V and 0 bases from J; junction bases left unmatched: 9. CDR1 and CDR2 (germline): LNHDA, SQIVND (reference sequence). This CDR3 comprises 17 residues. The CDR3 DNA sequence: TGTGCCAGTACCTCAGGACAGGAATACTCTGGGGCCAACGTCCTGACTTTC. As protein: CASTSGQEYSGANVLTF.

V and J are TRBV10-2 and TRBJ2-2; no firm D call. This CDR3 is 18 amino acids long. Trimming left V 4 bases short and J 3 bases short, with 21 bases between. Germline V gives CDR1 WSHSY, CDR2 SAAADI. The CDR3 DNA follows: TGCGCCAGCAGTGTGGTTGGTATAGTCTCGACTGACACCGGGGAGCTGTTTTTT. Translation: CASSVVGIVSTDTGELFF.

The chain has TRBV3-1 and TRBJ2-2; 11 bases are shared with TRBD1. This CDR3 comprises 15 residues. Trimming at V came to 2 bases and at J to 6 bases, leaving 2 bases not matched to a gene. Germline V CDR1 and CDR2: LGHDT, YNNKEL (reference sequence). The CDR3 bases are TGTGCCAGCAGCCAAAGGACAGGGGGCCCCGGGGAGCTGTTTTTT. Translated: CASSQRTGGPGELFF.

This clonotype was detected many times. The chain is built from TRBV3-1 and TRBJ1-2; 7 bases agree with TRBD1. This CDR3 has 16 amino acids. Germline V gene lookup returns CDR1 LGHDT and CDR2 YNNKEL (reference sequence). The V gene end was trimmed by 4 bases and the J gene end by 4 bases; junction bases not matched to a gene: 12. CDR3 in DNA: TGTGCCAGCAGCCGAAGAGGGGGACAGAGTTTCTATGGCTACACCTTC. This translates into CASSRRGGQSFYGYTF.

This clonotype has ten or more counts. The V call is TRBV15, the J call TRBJ1-5, with unresolved D. Germline V gene lookup returns CDR1 LNHNV and CDR2 YYDKDF (reference sequence). Trimming took 9 bases from V and 6 from J, leaving 12 bases between them. CDR3 length equals 12 residues. This chain's CDR3 is CATTDGIQPQHF. The CDR3 DNA reads TGTGCCACAACGGACGGAATTCAGCCCCAGCATTTT.

This clonotype was counted at least ten times. The chain joins TRBV12-3 or TRBV12-4 to TRBJ2-1, with TRBD2 as a possible D gene (5 bases). This CDR3 has 11 residues. The V end lost 8 bases, the J end lost 10 bases, and 12 bases lay between the germline ends. CDR3 DNA: TGTGCCAGCGGGGAGAGGGCGGAGCAGTTCTTC. It translates to CASGERAEQFF.

The J gene is TRBJ1-4, the V gene TRBV20-1; 9 nucleotides agree with TRBD1. This CDR3 contains 17 residues. V gave up 6 bases and J gave up 7 bases; unmatched junction bases: 18. Per the germline V gene, CDR1 is DFQATT and CDR2 is SNEGSKA (reference sequence). CDR3 DNA: TGCAGTGCACGAACGGATATCGGGACAGGGAGGAGTGAAAAACTGTTTTTT. Its protein product is CSARTDIGTGRSEKLFF.

This clonotype was seen many times. This chain links TRBV20-1 with TRBJ1-5, with a possible D match to TRBD1 (5 bases). The CDR3 loop spans 12 amino acids. V was pared by 3 bases and J by 4 bases, with 7 bases between. Germline assignment: CDR1 DFQATT and CDR2 SNEGSKA (reference sequence). In DNA, the CDR3 is TGCAGTGCTAGTGGACAAAATCAGCCCCAGCATTTT. Its translation: CSASGQNQPQHF.

The chain joins TRBV29-1 to TRBJ1-2; 8 bases map to TRBD1. The CDR3 runs to 12 residues. Germline V gives CDR1 SQVTM, CDR2 ANQGSEA. The chain's CDR3 is CSGQGGDYGYTF. The DNA for the CDR3 is TGCAGTGGACAGGGAGGCGACTATGGCTACACCTTC.

This clonotype was recorded at least ten times. The rearrangement joins TRBV3-1 to TRBJ2-1, with D perhaps matching TRBD1 (5 bases). Looked up from germline, CDR1 is LGHDT and CDR2 is YNNKEL (reference sequence). V was clipped by 6 bases and J by 5 bases, with 11 bases between them. CDR3 length: 13 amino acids. The chain's CDR3 is CASRQQGDNEQFF. The CDR3 DNA follows: TGTGCCAGCAGACAGCAGGGTGACAATGAGCAGTTCTTC.

The chain uses TRBV19 and TRBJ1-5; tentatively, D is TRBD1 (6 bases). V lost 8 bases, J lost 3 bases, and 17 bases lay in between. Germline V gene data show CDR1 as LNHDA and CDR2 as SQIVND (reference sequence). The CDR3 totals 15 residues. For the CDR3, the DNA is TGTGCCAGTGCGCAGGGGCCACTGATCAATCAGCCCCAGCATTTT. Amino acid sequence: CASAQGPLINQPQHF.

This clonotype has ten or more counts. The chain employs TRBV6-1 and TRBJ2-5, with TRBD2 matching over 8 bases. CDR3 size: 17 residues. Looked up from germline, CDR1 is MNHNS and CDR2 is SASEGT. J lost 4 bases, V lost 5 bases, and 15 bases had no gene match. CDR3 in amino acids: CASSTNTGGGHGETQYF. Here the CDR3 DNA reads TGTGCCAGCAGTACCAATACGGGGGGGGGCCATGGAGAGACCCAGTACTTC.

In its sample, this clonotype was seen a few times. The V and J genes are TRBV15 and TRBJ2-5, with D maybe TRBD1 (5 bases). CDR3 length: 14 amino acids. CDR1 is LNHNV and CDR2 is YYDKDF in the germline V gene (reference sequence). Trimming removed 2 bases at V and 4 bases at J, with 11 bases between. The CDR3 nucleotides are TGTGCCACCAGCAGAAAATACAGGTCAGAGACCCAGTACTTC. It specifies CATSRKYRSETQYF.

The table lists this clonotype with many counts. The chain combines TRBV2 with TRBJ2-6, with a tentative D call TRBD2 (5 bases). V dropped 7 bases and J dropped 0 bases, with 13 bases sitting between them. CDR3 length equals 16 residues. CDR1 SNHLY and CDR2 FYNNEI come from the germline V gene. CDR3 region: CASMSRDYSGANVLTF. CDR3 DNA sequence: TGTGCCAGCATGAGCAGAGACTACTCTGGGGCCAACGTCCTGACTTTC.

This clonotype was seen many times. The V call is TRBV7-8, the J call TRBJ2-1, with TRBD2 matching 10 bases. The CDR3 runs to 18 residues. After removal of 4 bases from V and 3 bases from J, the junction contained 12 bases not matched to a gene. In germline, CDR1 is SGHVS, CDR2 FQNEAQ. The chain's CDR3 is CASSSVISGGFVYNEQFF. The CDR3 bases are TGTGCCAGCAGCTCCGTCATTAGCGGGGGGTTTGTCTACAATGAGCAGTTCTTC. The entire variable domain, with the rest obtained from reference TRBV7-8 and TRBJ2-1, is as follows: GAGVSQSPRYKVAKRGQDVALRCDPISGHVSLFWYQQALGQGPEFLTYFQNEAQLDKSGLPSDRFFAERPEGSVSTLKIQRTQQEDSAVYLCASSSVISGGFVYNEQFFGPGTRLTVL.

The chain combines TRBV7-2 with TRBJ1-3; D call uncertain. CDR3 length: 14 residues. Germline V lookup: CDR1 SGHTA, CDR2 FQGNSA. V lost 5 bases, J lost 1 base, and 9 bases lay in between. CDR3 in amino acids: CASSRLGSGNTIYF. CDR3 nucleotide sequence: TGTGCCAGCAGCCGCCTCGGGTCTGGAAACACCATATATTTT.

This clonotype has at least ten counts. The V and J genes are TRBV6-6 and TRBJ1-5; D is unclear. CDR1 is MNHNY, CDR2 SVGAGI, per germline (reference sequence). The CDR3 has 17 amino acids. Trimming removed 0 bases from V and 6 bases from J, with 18 bases in between. CDR3 protein: CASSYSMAGLNGQPQHF. The CDR3 nucleotides read TGTGCCAGCAGTTACTCAATGGCAGGCCTTAACGGTCAGCCCCAGCATTTT.